What follows are 14 T cell receptor beta chains derived from one specimen sequenced in a study of monozygotic twins with inflammatory bowel disease. TCRdb reprocessed the 5' RACE reads and stores each CDR3 protein as one record, lacking DNA. The clone table shows some 450,000 distinct CDR3 sequences, with the ten largest holding approximately 2.4%. The sample comprised blood. The receptor set was obtained from a human donor with ulcerative colitis or Crohn's disease, or a healthy co-twin of an affected twin (not recorded which).

The V and J genes are TRBV20-1 and TRBJ1-2; the D call from TCRdb, TRBD1, cannot be confirmed without DNA. Germline-derived CDR1 and CDR2 are DFQATT and SNEGSKA (reference sequence). This CDR3 comprises 12 residues. Here the CDR3 reads CSARALGDGYTF.

This chain joins TRBV28 and TRBJ2-5; the D call from TCRdb, TRBD1, cannot be confirmed without DNA. This CDR3 contains 14 residues. Germline V gene data show CDR1 as MDHEN and CDR2 as SYDVKM. CDR3 residues: CASSSQGAGVTQYF. Together with reference TRBV28 and TRBJ2-5, the CDR3 gives the full variable domain: DVKVTQSSRYLVKRTGEKVFLECVQDMDHENMFWYRQDPGLGLRLIYFSYDVKMKEKGDIPEGYSVSREKKERFSLILESASTNQTSMYLCASSSQGAGVTQYFGPGTRLLVL.

V is TRBV4-2 and J is TRBJ1-4; TCRdb's D call of TRBD1 is untestable without DNA. Germline CDR1 LGHNA, CDR2 YNFKEQ. This CDR3 is built from 17 residues. This CDR3 is CASSQEGGGSANEKLFF.

CDR3 loop: CASSQTRGQPATNEKLFF. This chain joins TRBV14 and TRBJ1-4; TCRdb outputs TRBD1, but without DNA this stays unchecked. Germline V gives CDR1 SGHDN, CDR2 FVKESK. This CDR3 has 18 amino acids.

The chain combines TRBV7-2 with TRBJ2-4. Germline lookup yields CDR1 SGHTA and CDR2 FQGNSA. This CDR3 is built from 13 residues. CDR3 protein: CASSPMAKNIQYF.

The chain joins TRBV15 to TRBJ2-1; TCRdb's D gene call, TRBD1, goes unchecked for lack of DNA. The CDR3 loop spans 19 amino acids. Germline lookup yields CDR1 LNHNV and CDR2 YYDKDF (reference sequence). The CDR3 region is CATSRDQGFGTFSYNEQFF.

V is TRBV7-3 and J is TRBJ2-2; the D call from TCRdb, TRBD1, cannot be confirmed without DNA. Germline CDR1 SGHTA, CDR2 FQGTGA. CDR3 length: 16 residues. The chain's CDR3 is CASSFLGTQNTGELFF.

The chain employs TRBV7-8 and TRBJ1-1; the TCRdb call, TRBD1, lacks DNA for checking. The CDR3 consists of 17 residues. The germline CDR1 and CDR2 sequences are SGHVS and FQNEAQ. CDR3 amino acids: CASSSGQGAWVNTEAFF.

The V gene is TRBV29-1, the J gene TRBJ1-2. Germline V gene data show CDR1 as SQVTM and CDR2 as ANQGSEA. The CDR3 totals 13 residues. CDR3 sequence: CSVVGGGRDGYTF.

The J gene is TRBJ2-2, the V gene TRBV7-6; lacking DNA, the TRBD1 call made by TCRdb goes unchecked. Germline V gene data show CDR1 as SGHVS and CDR2 as FNYEAQ. CDR3 length: 15 amino acids. The CDR3 here is CASSLTGGVPGELFF.

The rearrangement uses TRBV23-1 and TRBJ2-4; TCRdb's D gene call, TRBD1, goes unchecked for lack of DNA. TRBV23-1 belongs to the ORF category, with a function that is uncertain. The CDR3 runs 16 residues. This CDR3 is CARGTARSGAKNIQYF.

The chain joins TRBV2 to TRBJ2-7; TCRdb picks TRBD2, but there is no DNA to check that call. The germline gives CDR1 SNHLY, CDR2 FYNNEI. This CDR3 region has 15 residues. The CDR3 loop reads CASSDPGLAGSKQYF.

The rearrangement joins TRBV3-1 to TRBJ1-6; TCRdb lists TRBD1, though no DNA is available to test this call. Germline CDR1 is LGHDT and CDR2 is YNNKEL (reference sequence). The CDR3 runs to 19 residues. CDR3 in amino acids: CASSPKSGHLRGGNSPLHF. Supplemented by reference TRBV3-1 and TRBJ1-6, the full variable domain reads DTAVSQTPKYLVTQMGNDKSIKCEQNLGHDTMYWYKQDSKKFLKIMFSYNNKELIINETVPNRFSPKSPDKAHLNLHINSLELGDSAVYFCASSPKSGHLRGGNSPLHFGNGTRLTVT.

This chain links TRBV7-2 with TRBJ1-5; the D call from TCRdb, TRBD1, cannot be confirmed without DNA. The CDR3 covers 17 residues. Germline CDR1 SGHTA, CDR2 FQGNSA. The CDR3: CASSSLGGGAQSQPQHF.